Detailed here is one T cell receptor (beta chain). The same CDR3 arises from other DNA sequences in this sample as well. This table comes from immunoSEQ multiplex PCR, and its TCRdb copy is limited to in-frame clones, with some not included. The table has millions of clones, approximately 95% seen once; the top ten hold about 0.39%. CDR1 and CDR2 from the germline V gene are SQVTM and ANQGSEA. The CDR3 is 10 residues long. V lost 7 bases to trimming and J lost 1 base, with 3 bases between them. The entry originates in a study of shared clonotypes between healthy human individuals. The clonotype comes from a man younger than 30 in good health. Some clones in this sample may be carry-over from other donors' samples. The material sequenced was naive CD4+ T cells from PBMCs. Stated subset: CD45RA+ positively selected. This chain links TRBV29-1 with TRBJ2-3; D not resolved. The CDR3 is CSGGTDTQYF. The CDR3 DNA reads as TGCAGCGGGGGCACAGATACGCAGTATTTT.